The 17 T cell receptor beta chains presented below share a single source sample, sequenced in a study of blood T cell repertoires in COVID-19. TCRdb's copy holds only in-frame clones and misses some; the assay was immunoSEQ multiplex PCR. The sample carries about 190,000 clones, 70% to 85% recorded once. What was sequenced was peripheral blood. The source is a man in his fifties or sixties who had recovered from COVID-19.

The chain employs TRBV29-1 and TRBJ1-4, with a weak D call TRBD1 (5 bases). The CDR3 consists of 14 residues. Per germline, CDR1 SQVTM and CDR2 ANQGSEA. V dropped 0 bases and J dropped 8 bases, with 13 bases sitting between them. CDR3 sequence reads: CSVEDPGAREKLFF. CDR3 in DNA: TGCAGCGTTGAAGATCCTGGGGCCAGGGAAAAACTGTTTTTT.

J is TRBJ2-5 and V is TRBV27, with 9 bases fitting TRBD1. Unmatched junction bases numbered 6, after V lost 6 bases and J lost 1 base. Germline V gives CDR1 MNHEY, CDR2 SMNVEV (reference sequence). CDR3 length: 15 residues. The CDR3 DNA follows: TGTGCCAGCAGCTCCGGGACAGGGTCCCAAGAGACCCAGTACTTC. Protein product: CASSSGTGSQETQYF.

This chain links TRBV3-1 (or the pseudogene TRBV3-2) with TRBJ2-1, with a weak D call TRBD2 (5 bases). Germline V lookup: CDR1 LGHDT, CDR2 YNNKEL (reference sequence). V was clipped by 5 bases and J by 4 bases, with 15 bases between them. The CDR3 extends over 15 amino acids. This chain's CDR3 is CASSAGWTVYNEQFF. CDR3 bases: TGTGCCAGCAGCGCCGGATGGACTGTGTACAATGAGCAGTTCTTC.

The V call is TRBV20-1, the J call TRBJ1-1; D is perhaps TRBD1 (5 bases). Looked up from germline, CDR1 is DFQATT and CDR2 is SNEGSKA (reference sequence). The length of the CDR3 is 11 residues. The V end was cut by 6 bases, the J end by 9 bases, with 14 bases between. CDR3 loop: CSAGGRVKAFF. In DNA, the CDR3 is TGCAGTGCGGGGGGGAGGGTTAAAGCTTTCTTT.

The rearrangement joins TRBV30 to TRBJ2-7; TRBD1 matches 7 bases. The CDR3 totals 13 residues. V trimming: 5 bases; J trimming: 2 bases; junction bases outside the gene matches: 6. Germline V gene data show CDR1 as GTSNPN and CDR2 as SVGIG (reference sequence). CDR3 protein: CAWAQGNTYEQYF. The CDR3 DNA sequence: TGTGCCTGGGCACAGGGGAATACCTACGAGCAGTACTTC.

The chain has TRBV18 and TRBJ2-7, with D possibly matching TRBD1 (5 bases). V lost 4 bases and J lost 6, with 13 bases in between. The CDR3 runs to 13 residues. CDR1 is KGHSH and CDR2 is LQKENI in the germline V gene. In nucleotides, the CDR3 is TGTGCCAGCTCACTCGTTGGGGCTGTCGAGCAGTACTTC. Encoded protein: CASSLVGAVEQYF.

The CDR3 coding sequence is TGTGCCAGCAAACCGGGGGGAAGCCTAAGCACAGATACGCAGTATTTT. Protein product: CASKPGGSLSTDTQYF. The V and J genes are TRBV5-4 and TRBJ2-3; the match to TRBD2 covers 7 bases. Germline loops: CDR1 SGHNT, CDR2 YYREEE (reference sequence). The V segment lost 6 bases and the J segment 0 bases; nucleotides outside the gene matches: 10. This CDR3 has 16 residues.

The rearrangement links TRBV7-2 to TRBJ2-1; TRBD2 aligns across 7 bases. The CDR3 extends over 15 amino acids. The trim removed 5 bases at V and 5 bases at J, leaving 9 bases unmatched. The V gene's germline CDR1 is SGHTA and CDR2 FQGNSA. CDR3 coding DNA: TGTGCCAGCAGCATCAGCGGGGTCTACCACAATGAGCAGTTCTTC. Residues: CASSISGVYHNEQFF.

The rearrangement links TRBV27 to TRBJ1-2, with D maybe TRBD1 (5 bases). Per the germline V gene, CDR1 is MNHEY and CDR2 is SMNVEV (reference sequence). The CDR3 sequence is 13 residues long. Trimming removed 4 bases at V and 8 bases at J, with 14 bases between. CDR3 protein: CASSSRDSRGYTF. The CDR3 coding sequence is TGTGCCAGCAGTTCCCGGGACTCGCGGGGCTACACCTTC.

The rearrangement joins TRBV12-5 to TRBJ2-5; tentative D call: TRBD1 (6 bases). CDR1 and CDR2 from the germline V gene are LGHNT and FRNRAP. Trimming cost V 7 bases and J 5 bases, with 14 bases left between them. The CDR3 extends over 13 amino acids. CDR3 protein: CASAKDSSETQYF. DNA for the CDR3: TGTGCTAGTGCCAAGGACAGTTCGGAGACCCAGTACTTC.

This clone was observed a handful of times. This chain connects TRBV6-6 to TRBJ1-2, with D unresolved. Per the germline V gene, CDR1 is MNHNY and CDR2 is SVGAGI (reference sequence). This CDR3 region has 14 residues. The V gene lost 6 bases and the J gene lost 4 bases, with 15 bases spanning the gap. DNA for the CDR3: TGTGCCAGCAGCCCCTCGACTGTGACCTATGGCTACACCTTC. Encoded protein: CASSPSTVTYGYTF.

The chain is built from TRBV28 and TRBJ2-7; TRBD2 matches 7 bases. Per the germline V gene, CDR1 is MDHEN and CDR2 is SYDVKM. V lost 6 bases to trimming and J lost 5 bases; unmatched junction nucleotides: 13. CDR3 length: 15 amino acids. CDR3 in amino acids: CASRSSSGLVHEQYF. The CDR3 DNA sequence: TGTGCCAGCAGATCGTCCTCCGGACTAGTCCACGAGCAGTACTTC.

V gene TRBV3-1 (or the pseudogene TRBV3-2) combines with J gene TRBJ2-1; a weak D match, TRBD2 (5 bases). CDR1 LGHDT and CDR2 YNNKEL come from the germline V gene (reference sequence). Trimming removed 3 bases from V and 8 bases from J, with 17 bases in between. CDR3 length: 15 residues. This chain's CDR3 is CASSQGIAPGDEQFF. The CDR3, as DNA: TGTGCCAGCAGCCAGGGAATAGCGCCCGGCGATGAGCAGTTCTTC.

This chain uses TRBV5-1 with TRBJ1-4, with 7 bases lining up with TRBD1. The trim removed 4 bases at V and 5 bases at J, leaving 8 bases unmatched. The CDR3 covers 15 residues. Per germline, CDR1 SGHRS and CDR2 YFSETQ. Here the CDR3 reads CASSLGTDTNEKLFF. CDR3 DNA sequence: TGCGCCAGCAGCCTCGGGACAGATACGAATGAAAAACTGTTTTTT.

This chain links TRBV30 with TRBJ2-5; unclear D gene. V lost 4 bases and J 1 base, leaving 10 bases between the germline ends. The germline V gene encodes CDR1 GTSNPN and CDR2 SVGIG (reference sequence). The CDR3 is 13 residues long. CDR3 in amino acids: CAWTKMSQETQYF. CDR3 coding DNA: TGTGCCTGGACAAAGATGAGCCAAGAGACCCAGTACTTC.

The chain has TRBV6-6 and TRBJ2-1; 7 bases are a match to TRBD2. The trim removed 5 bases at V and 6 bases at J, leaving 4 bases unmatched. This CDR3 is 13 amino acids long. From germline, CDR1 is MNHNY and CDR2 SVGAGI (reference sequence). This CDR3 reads CASSHPSGNEQFF. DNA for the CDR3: TGTGCCAGCAGTCATCCTAGCGGCAATGAGCAGTTCTTC.

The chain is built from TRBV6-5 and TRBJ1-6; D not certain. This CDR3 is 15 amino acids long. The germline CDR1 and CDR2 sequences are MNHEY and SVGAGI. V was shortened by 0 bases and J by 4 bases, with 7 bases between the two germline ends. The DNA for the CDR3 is TGTGCCAGCAGTTACTCGACACAGTATAATTCACCCCTCCACTTT. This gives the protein CASSYSTQYNSPLHF.